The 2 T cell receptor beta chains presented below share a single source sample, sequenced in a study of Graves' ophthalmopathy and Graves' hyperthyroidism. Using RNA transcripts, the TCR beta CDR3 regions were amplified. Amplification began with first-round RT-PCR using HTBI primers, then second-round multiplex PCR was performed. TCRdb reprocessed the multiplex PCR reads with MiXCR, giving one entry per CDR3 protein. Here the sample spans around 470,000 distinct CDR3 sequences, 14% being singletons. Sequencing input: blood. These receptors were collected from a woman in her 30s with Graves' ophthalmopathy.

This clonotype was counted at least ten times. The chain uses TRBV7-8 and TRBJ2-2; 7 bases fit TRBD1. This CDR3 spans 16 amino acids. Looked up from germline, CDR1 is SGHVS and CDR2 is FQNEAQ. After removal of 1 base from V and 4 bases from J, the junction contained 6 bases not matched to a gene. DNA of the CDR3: TGTGCCAGCAGCTTAGGACAGGGTGGTATCACCGGGGAGCTGTTTTTT. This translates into CASSLGQGGITGELFF.

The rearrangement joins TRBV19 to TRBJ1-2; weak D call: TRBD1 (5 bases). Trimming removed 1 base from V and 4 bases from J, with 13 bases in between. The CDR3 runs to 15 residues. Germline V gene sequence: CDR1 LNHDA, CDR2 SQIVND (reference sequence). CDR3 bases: TGTGCCAGTAGTATAGCGGTCCGGGGGAGCTATGGCTACACCTTC. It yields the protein CASSIAVRGSYGYTF.